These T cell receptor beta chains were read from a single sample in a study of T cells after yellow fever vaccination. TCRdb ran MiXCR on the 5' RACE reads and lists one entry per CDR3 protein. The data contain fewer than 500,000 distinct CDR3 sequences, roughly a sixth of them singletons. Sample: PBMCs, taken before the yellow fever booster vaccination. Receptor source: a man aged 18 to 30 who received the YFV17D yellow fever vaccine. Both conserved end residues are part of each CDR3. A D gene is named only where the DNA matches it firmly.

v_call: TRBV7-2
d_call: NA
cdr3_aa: CASSLGLRNGELFF

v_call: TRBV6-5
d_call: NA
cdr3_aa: CASRRAAGANVLTF

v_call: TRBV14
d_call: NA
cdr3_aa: CASSVTKNIQYF

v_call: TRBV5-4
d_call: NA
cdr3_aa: CASSRRTDFYGYTF

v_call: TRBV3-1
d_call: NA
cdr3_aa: CASSPIDSYGYTF

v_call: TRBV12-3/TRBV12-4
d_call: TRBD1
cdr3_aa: CASSDPGGRGYTF

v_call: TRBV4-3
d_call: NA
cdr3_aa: CASSQVGGKNTQYF

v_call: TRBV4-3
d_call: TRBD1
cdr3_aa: CASSQMPPTTGPWGANVLTF

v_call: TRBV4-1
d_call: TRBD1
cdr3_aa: CASSQGTGQMNTEAFF

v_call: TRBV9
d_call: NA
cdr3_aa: CASSPALAYEQYF

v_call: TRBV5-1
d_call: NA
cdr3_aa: CASSWGGGSNQPQHF

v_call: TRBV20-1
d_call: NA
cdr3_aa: CSATENTATIYGYTF

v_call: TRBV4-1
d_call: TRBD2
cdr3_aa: CASSHSPGRVAGTDTQYF

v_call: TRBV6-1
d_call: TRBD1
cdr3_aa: CASSRLRGQGTVTYEQYF

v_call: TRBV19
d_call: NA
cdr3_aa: CASSIFHGDEQFF

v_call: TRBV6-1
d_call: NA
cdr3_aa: CASSEGHRYDEQYF

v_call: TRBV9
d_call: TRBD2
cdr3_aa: CASSVGASGGLQETQYF

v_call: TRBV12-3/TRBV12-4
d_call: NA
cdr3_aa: CASSLARQTQYF

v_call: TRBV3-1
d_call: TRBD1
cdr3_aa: CASSHGQGALGGYTF

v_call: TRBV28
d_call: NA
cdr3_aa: CASSLVGGYNEQFF

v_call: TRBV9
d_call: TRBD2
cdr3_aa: CASSALAGGPGYVDTQYF

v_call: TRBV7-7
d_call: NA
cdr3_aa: CASSLLGGAGDTQYF

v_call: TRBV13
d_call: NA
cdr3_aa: CASSSRSDTQYF

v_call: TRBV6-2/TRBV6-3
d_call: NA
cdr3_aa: CASSYDPGPYGYTF

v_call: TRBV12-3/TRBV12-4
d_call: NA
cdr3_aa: CASTLTGIHEQYF

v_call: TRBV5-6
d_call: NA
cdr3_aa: CASSLGNLADTEAFF

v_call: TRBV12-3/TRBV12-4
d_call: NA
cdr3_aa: CASSLVGAGAGQETQYF

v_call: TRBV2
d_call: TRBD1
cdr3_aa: CASSEPGGFNGYTF

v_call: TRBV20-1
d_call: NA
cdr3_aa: CSAPGRDLGTDTQYF

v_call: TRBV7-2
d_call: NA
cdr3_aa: CASSPQPANEKLFF

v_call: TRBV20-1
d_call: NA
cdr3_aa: CSAATGRGNRAYEQYF

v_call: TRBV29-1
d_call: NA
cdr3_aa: CSVQTGLEGETQYF

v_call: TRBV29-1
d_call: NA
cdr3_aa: CSVVSDTQYF

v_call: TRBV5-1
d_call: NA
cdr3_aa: CASRETPQGETQYF

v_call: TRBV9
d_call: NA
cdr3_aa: CASSVELSGNTIYF

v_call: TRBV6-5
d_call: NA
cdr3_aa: CASSYPGAPNTEAFF

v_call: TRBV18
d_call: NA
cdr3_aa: CASSPPWDGYNEQFF

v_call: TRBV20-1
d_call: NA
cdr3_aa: CSARGGEGSNTEAFF

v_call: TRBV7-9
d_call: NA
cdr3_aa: CASSLDRSTPMF

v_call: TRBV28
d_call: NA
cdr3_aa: CASRPFPQGVETDTQYF

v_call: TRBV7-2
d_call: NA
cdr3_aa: CASSSLPPNEQFF

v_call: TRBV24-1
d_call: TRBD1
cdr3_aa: CATSGTDRGTYNEQFF

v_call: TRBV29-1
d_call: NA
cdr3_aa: CSVEEDGFSYEQYF

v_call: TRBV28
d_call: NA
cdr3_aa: CASSLTQGRAQYF

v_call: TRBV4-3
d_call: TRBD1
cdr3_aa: CASSQGGPGQGAETQYF

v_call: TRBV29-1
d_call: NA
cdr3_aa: CSVPTGISTEAFF

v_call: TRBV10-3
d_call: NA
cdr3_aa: CAISESVGAINEQFF

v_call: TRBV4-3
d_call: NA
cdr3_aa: CASSQDRRVWYGYTF